The rows below give T cell receptor beta chains drawn from one sample of a study of breast tumors, draining lymph nodes, adjacent tissues. Using its own MiXCR run on the multiplex PCR reads, TCRdb lists one record per CDR3 protein. The table has around 290,000 distinct CDR3 sequences, around 31% seen once; the top ten hold around 1%. The source material was axillary lymph node tissue. The receptors stem from a female donor with breast cancer. Some clones in this sample may be carry-over from other donors' samples. Both conserved end residues are part of each CDR3. Fields, in order: CDR3 DNA, CDR3 protein, V gene, D gene, J gene, clone size. D genes are given only for firm matches. The size field is filled for only some rows; it gives once, few, many or a size class.

TGTGCCAGCAGCTTGGCCCAACAGGGGTTGGGGACCCAGTACTTC,CASSLAQQGLGTQYF,TRBV5-4,TRBD1,TRBJ2-5,NA
TGCGCCAGCAGCTCTACAGGGGTTGCTGACGCTTTCTTT,CASSSTGVADAFF,TRBV5-1,TRBD1,TRBJ1-1,NA
TGTGCCACCAGCAGAGGCCGGGACAGGGGATTTGCTGGCTACACCTTC,CATSRGRDRGFAGYTF,TRBV15,TRBD1,TRBJ1-2,NA
TGTGCCAGCAGACAACGGGGGTACACCGGGGAGCTGTTTTTT,CASRQRGYTGELFF,TRBV6-2/TRBV6-3,NA,TRBJ2-2,NA
TGTGCCACCAGCAGAGTGGGATCCCAAGAGACCCAGTACTTC,CATSRVGSQETQYF,TRBV15,NA,TRBJ2-5,many
TGTGCCAGCAGCTCTCGAGCGGGAATAGCCGATACGCAGTATTTT,CASSSRAGIADTQYF,TRBV7-6,TRBD2,TRBJ2-3,many
TGTGCCTGGAGTGGGACAGAAGTAGTGTACGAGCAGTACTTC,CAWSGTEVVYEQYF,TRBV30,NA,TRBJ2-7,NA
TGTGCCAGCAGCCAACAGGGGAATGAAAGACTGTTTTTT,CASSQQGNERLFF,TRBV5-6,TRBD1,TRBJ1-4,NA
TGTGCCGGCAGCCGACAGGGGGGGGCCGGGGAGCTGTTTTTT,CAGSRQGGAGELFF,TRBV7-6,TRBD1,TRBJ2-2,NA
TGTGCCAGCAGCAGACAGGACGGGACGACTGGGGCCAACGTCCTGACTTTC,CASSRQDGTTGANVLTF,TRBV9,NA,TRBJ2-6,many
TGTGCCAGCAGCCAAGGGGCGGATGGCTACACCTTC,CASSQGADGYTF,TRBV4-2,NA,TRBJ1-2,many
TGTGCCAGCAGTGCGGACACAGGGGGCGGGTTGGAGACCCAGTACTTC,CASSADTGGGLETQYF,TRBV6-5,TRBD1,TRBJ2-5,few
TGCGCCAGCAGCTTGGAGGCAGGGGATAACTACGAGCAGTACTTC,CASSLEAGDNYEQYF,TRBV5-1,NA,TRBJ2-7,many
TGTGCCATCAGTGAAGGAGACTATGGCTACACCTTC,CAISEGDYGYTF,TRBV10-3,NA,TRBJ1-2,many
TGCGCCAGCAGTGAGTCGGGGACTAGCGGGAGTGGCGACGAGCAGTACTTC,CASSESGTSGSGDEQYF,TRBV10-2,TRBD2,TRBJ2-7,many
TGTGCCAGCAGCCAGTCGGGCCCGAGGACTGAAGCTTTCTTT,CASSQSGPRTEAFF,TRBV3-1,NA,TRBJ1-1,NA
TGTGCCAGCAGCTTAGGCGACATGGGCAATCAGCCCCAGCATTTT,CASSLGDMGNQPQHF,TRBV7-6,NA,TRBJ1-5,many
TGTGCCAGCAGCTTTAGCGGGAGGGCCCTCTGGGAGACCCAGTACTTC,CASSFSGRALWETQYF,TRBV11-3,TRBD2,TRBJ2-5,many
TGCAGTGCCCTCCCAGGACAGGGGATTTTAGAGACCCAGTACTTC,CSALPGQGILETQYF,TRBV20-1,TRBD1,TRBJ2-5,many
TGTGCCAGCAGCTTGAGGGCGGGAAGCTCCTACAATGAGCAGTTCTTC,CASSLRAGSSYNEQFF,TRBV5-4,NA,TRBJ2-1,NA
TGTGCCAGCAGCCAAGTCGGGACAGCATATAATTCACCCCTCCACTTT,CASSQVGTAYNSPLHF,TRBV14,TRBD1,TRBJ1-6,NA
TGTGCCAGCAGCGTAGCTCGTGGGAGCCAGGAGGACACAGATACGCAGTATTTT,CASSVARGSQEDTDTQYF,TRBV9,NA,TRBJ2-3,many
TGTGCCAGCAGTTTAGTGGGGGACAGGCTTAGCAATCAGCCCCAGCATTTT,CASSLVGDRLSNQPQHF,TRBV12-3/TRBV12-4,TRBD1,TRBJ1-5,many
TGCAGTGCCGATCGACTAGCGGGATCCTACAATGAGCAGTTCTTC,CSADRLAGSYNEQFF,TRBV20-1,TRBD2,TRBJ2-1,many
TGTGCCATCACCGGGCCTTTCGCCTCCTACGAGCAGTACTTC,CAITGPFASYEQYF,TRBV10-3,NA,TRBJ2-7,NA
TGCGCCAGCAGCTTGGAATATCGAGGAGATACGCAGTATTTT,CASSLEYRGDTQYF,TRBV5-1,NA,TRBJ2-3,many
TGTGCCAGCTCACCTTTGGGGGGTGACGACGGCTACACCTTC,CASSPLGGDDGYTF,TRBV18,NA,TRBJ1-2,few
TGTGCCAGTAGTATTACGCGAGAAAAACTGTTTTTT,CASSITREKLFF,TRBV19,NA,TRBJ1-4,many
TGTGCCAGCAGTTACTCGATTGGGAAGGATCAGCCCCAGCATTTT,CASSYSIGKDQPQHF,TRBV6-5,NA,TRBJ1-5,NA
TGTGCCTGGAGTGTACGGCAGACCAGGGGTGCTGGAAACACCATATATTTT,CAWSVRQTRGAGNTIYF,TRBV30,NA,TRBJ1-3,few
TGCGCCAGCAGCGGTGGGACAGCCAATGACCAGTTCTTC,CASSGGTANDQFF,TRBV5-1,TRBD1,TRBJ2-1,few
TGTGCCAGCAGCCGACAGGGCAGACGGGAAAAACTGTTTTTT,CASSRQGRREKLFF,TRBV7-9,TRBD1,TRBJ1-4,NA
TGTGCCAGCCGGACCGTGACCGGGGAGCTGTTTTTT,CASRTVTGELFF,TRBV12-3/TRBV12-4,NA,TRBJ2-2,many
TGTGCCAGTAGTATAGATCAAAGGGGGCAAGAGACCCAGTACTTC,CASSIDQRGQETQYF,TRBV19,NA,TRBJ2-5,many
TGTGCCAGCAGCTTGGGAGGCCCTAGGACTGATACGCAGTATTTT,CASSLGGPRTDTQYF,TRBV5-5,NA,TRBJ2-3,many
TGCAGTGCCATAATGGTAGATACGCAGTATTTT,CSAIMVDTQYF,TRBV20-1,NA,TRBJ2-3,many
TGTGCCTGGAGCCGGGGGAGGGACTACGAGCAGTACTTC,CAWSRGRDYEQYF,TRBV30,TRBD2,TRBJ2-7,NA
TGCAGTGCCAGAAAAAGGGTGGGCTTCAATCAGCCCCAGCATTTT,CSARKRVGFNQPQHF,TRBV20-1,NA,TRBJ1-5,many
TGTGCCAGCAGCTTAAGCCTTGCTAGCTCCTACGAGCAGTACTTC,CASSLSLASSYEQYF,TRBV7-3,NA,TRBJ2-7,many
TGTGCCAGCAGTAAAGTAGGATACGAGCAGTACTTC,CASSKVGYEQYF,TRBV5-6,NA,TRBJ2-7,many
TGTCCTAGTGGTTTGGTAGGGGGGCTTTTAAAACACGAGCAGTACTTC,CPSGLVGGLLKHEQYF,TRBV12-5,NA,TRBJ2-7,once
TGCAGTGCCCTGCCCCCGGGAGGTAGCCCCGAGCAGTACTTC,CSALPPGGSPEQYF,TRBV20-1,TRBD2,TRBJ2-7,NA
TGTGCCAGCAGTGGGGGGAAAAACTATGGCTACACCTTC,CASSGGKNYGYTF,TRBV2,NA,TRBJ1-2,many
TGTGCCAGCAGTTTAGCTGGGAGGGGTGAAAAACTGTTTTTT,CASSLAGRGEKLFF,TRBV28,NA,TRBJ1-4,NA
TGTGCCAGCAGCGTAGAGGGAGGGCCCCGGGAGCAGTACTTC,CASSVEGGPREQYF,TRBV9,TRBD2,TRBJ2-7,NA
TGTACCAGCAGCGTAGCTTTCGACGGGACAGGGTCTTCACCCCTCCACTTT,CTSSVAFDGTGSSPLHF,TRBV9,TRBD1,TRBJ1-6,NA
TGTGCCAGCAGCCACGGGGACCGCTCGATCTCTGGGGCCAACGTCCTGACTTTC,CASSHGDRSISGANVLTF,TRBV6-6,NA,TRBJ2-6,many
TGTGCCAGCAGTCCCGCCCACAGCTACAGCGGCTACACCTTC,CASSPAHSYSGYTF,TRBV27,NA,TRBJ1-2,few
TGTGCCAGCAGCCCTCATGGGCCAGTATCTGGAAACACCATATATTTT,CASSPHGPVSGNTIYF,TRBV7-2,NA,TRBJ1-3,many
TGCAGTGCTAGTGACCCAGCGCCGCGTTACCAAGAGACCCAGTACTTC,CSASDPAPRYQETQYF,TRBV20-1,NA,TRBJ2-5,many
TGCAGTGCTAGCGGGAATGGGAATGAGCAGTTCTTC,CSASGNGNEQFF,TRBV20-1,NA,TRBJ2-1,many
TGTGCCAGTAGTATATTGGGGGATCTTCAGCCCCAGCATTTT,CASSILGDLQPQHF,TRBV19,NA,TRBJ1-5,many
TGCGCCAGCAGTGGTTCCTCCCCGGACTCCCAGATACGAAACAATGAGCAGCTCTTC,CASSGSSPDSQIRNNEQLF,TRBV10-2,NA,TRBJ2-1,NA
TGTGCCAGCAGTCCCATGCTCCTAGCGGGAGGGCCTAGGAGCACCGGGGAGCTGTTTTTT,CASSPMLLAGGPRSTGELFF,TRBV25-1,TRBD2,TRBJ2-2,few
TGTGCCAGCAGTTCTAGCGTAAGCTCCTACAATGAGCAGTTCTTC,CASSSSVSSYNEQFF,TRBV12-3/TRBV12-4,NA,TRBJ2-1,many